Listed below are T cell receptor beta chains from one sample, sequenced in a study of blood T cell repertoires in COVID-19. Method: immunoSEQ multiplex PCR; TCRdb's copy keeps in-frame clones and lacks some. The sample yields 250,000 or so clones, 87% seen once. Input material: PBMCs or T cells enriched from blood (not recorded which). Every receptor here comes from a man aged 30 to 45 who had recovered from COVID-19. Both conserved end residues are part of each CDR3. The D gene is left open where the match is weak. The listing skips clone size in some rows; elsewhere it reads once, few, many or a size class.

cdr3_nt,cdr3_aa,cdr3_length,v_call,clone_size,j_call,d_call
TGTGCCAGCACCGTCGCAGGGGGCGGTTGGAACACCATATATTTT,CASTVAGGGWNTIYF,15,TRBV3-1/TRBV3-2,.,TRBJ1-3,TRBD1
TGTGCCAGCGGTCAGGGAACCCAGTACTTC,CASGQGTQYF,10,TRBV12-3/TRBV12-4,.,TRBJ2-5,.
TGTGCCAGCAGCTCCACAAGCGGAGGTTTAGATACGCAGTATTTT,CASSSTSGGLDTQYF,15,TRBV7-9,.,TRBJ2-3,.
TGTGCCAGCAGCCCTGGACAGGGGGCCAACGAGCAGTACTTC,CASSPGQGANEQYF,14,TRBV13,few,TRBJ2-7,TRBD1
TGTGCCAGCAGCTTACGTACAGGGGGAACAGATACGCAGTATTTT,CASSLRTGGTDTQYF,15,TRBV7-8,.,TRBJ2-3,TRBD1
TGTGCCATCAGTGGGGCTAGCGGGAGTCCCGCAGAGACCCAGTACTTC,CAISGASGSPAETQYF,16,TRBV10-3,.,TRBJ2-5,TRBD2
TGTGCCAGCAAATCTGGGACATCACTAGCGGGAGGGCCCCACACAGATACGCAGTATTTT,CASKSGTSLAGGPHTDTQYF,20,TRBV27,.,TRBJ2-3,TRBD2
TGCGCCAGCAGCCAAGTAGGAGGTCAGCCCCAGCATTTT,CASSQVGGQPQHF,13,TRBV4-3,.,TRBJ1-5,.
TGTGCCATCAGCTGGACAGATACCGGGGAGCTGTTTTTT,CAISWTDTGELFF,13,TRBV10-3,.,TRBJ2-2,.
TGTGCCAGCAGCCCCCTCCCCTACAATGAGCAGTTCTTC,CASSPLPYNEQFF,13,TRBV7-9,.,TRBJ2-1,.
TGTGCCAGCAGCAATCCTGGACAGGGCTATGGCTACACCTTC,CASSNPGQGYGYTF,14,TRBV28,.,TRBJ1-2,TRBD1
TGCAGCGTTATGGTAGGGGGCGATGAAAAACTGTTTTTT,CSVMVGGDEKLFF,13,TRBV29-1,.,TRBJ1-4,TRBD1
TGTGCCAGCAGCCTAATGCCTCAAAAAGCTTTCTTT,CASSLMPQKAFF,12,TRBV2,.,TRBJ1-1,.